This T cell receptor beta chain appears in the sequencing data of a study of tumor and adjacent non-tumor tissue in lung cancer. The overall study: Patients comprised about a dozen adenocarcinoma, a couple of squamous cell carcinoma and 1 small cell lung cancer. General study findings and limits: In normal lung, the top 100 clones were significantly more dominant than in tumor.

This clonotype was seen at least ten times. Its matching antigen is unknown. No cell sorting was done before RNA was extracted from the tissue. The library came from three nested PCR rounds adapted from ARM-PCR protocols. MiXCR, run by TCRdb on the multiplex PCR reads, gives a single entry per CDR3 protein. The sample records 90,000 to 110,000 distinct CDR3 sequences, about 75% being singletons. Germline lookup yields CDR1 MNHNS and CDR2 SASEGT. The CDR3 sequence is 14 residues long. V lost 6 bases and J lost 6, with 14 bases in between. The chain employs TRBV6-1 and TRBJ2-2; D call uncertain. The TCR was taken from a woman in her fifties or sixties with non-small cell lung cancer. Specimen: lung tumor tissue. The CDR3: CASRMGPMAGELFF. The CDR3 DNA follows: TGTGCCAGCAGGATGGGCCCAATGGCCGGGGAGCTGTTTTTT.